This TCR beta chain was identified during a study of monozygotic twins with inflammatory bowel disease. About this clonotype: Its antigen is unknown.

Template switching added UMIs carrying a 6-nucleotide sample barcode. The authors ran two nested PCRs of about 16 and 10 cycles on TCRalpha and TCRbeta cDNA. TCRdb re-analyzed the 5' RACE reads; it lists each CDR3 protein once, without DNA. This sample contains 210,000 or so distinct CDR3 sequences. Overall study findings and caveats: Immunosuppressive treatments were not uniform, and this may have added variability to patient repertoires.

The V gene's germline CDR1 is MGHRA and CDR2 YSYEKL. CDR3 length equals 17 residues. This chain connects TRBV4-1 to TRBJ1-1. The specimen sequenced was blood. The TCR originated in a human donor with ulcerative colitis or Crohn's disease, or a healthy co-twin of an affected twin (not recorded which). CDR3 in amino acids: CASSQDAIDRDNTEAFF.